A selection of T cell receptor beta chains follows, all from one sample in a study of cytomegalovirus exposure and HLA in healthy donors. Data came from immunoSEQ multiplex PCR; TCRdb stores just in-frame clones and leaves some out. The sample lists some 110,000 clones; around 80% were seen once. The sample taken for sequencing was PBMCs. The receptors were sampled from a man aged 25-45 years in good health and CMV-seropositive. Each CDR3 is given with its conserved first and last residue. The D gene is left open where the match is weak. Only some rows state a clone size, as once, few, many or a class for expanded clones.

V gene: TRBV19; J gene: TRBJ1-2; D gene: TRBD1; clone size: once; CDR3 DNA: TGTGCCAGTAGTATAAACCGGGACAGGGGGCGCCGCTATGGCTACACCTTC; CDR3 protein: CASSINRDRGRRYGYTF
V gene: TRBV7-9; J gene: TRBJ1-3; D gene: TRBD1; clone size: once; CDR3 DNA: TGTGCCAGCAGCTTACCCGGGACAGGGCGGGACACCATATATTTT; CDR3 protein: CASSLPGTGRDTIYF
V gene: TRBV30; J gene: TRBJ2-6; D gene: NA; clone size: few; CDR3 DNA: TGTGCCTGGAGTGTGGGGAGCGGGGCCAACGTCCTGACTTTC; CDR3 protein: CAWSVGSGANVLTF
V gene: TRBV18; J gene: TRBJ1-4; D gene: NA; clone size: NA; CDR3 DNA: TGTGCCAGCTCACCCACAGCAACTAATGAAAAACTGTTTTTT; CDR3 protein: CASSPTATNEKLFF
V gene: TRBV7-8; J gene: TRBJ2-2; D gene: NA; clone size: NA; CDR3 DNA: TGTGCCAGCAGCTTACAAACCGGGGAGCTGTTTTTT; CDR3 protein: CASSLQTGELFF
V gene: TRBV6-8; J gene: TRBJ2-3; D gene: NA; clone size: NA; CDR3 DNA: TGTGCCAGCAGTCCCCCGAAAGCGGAGAGGGCAGATACGCAGTATTTT; CDR3 protein: CASSPPKAERADTQYF
V gene: TRBV5-1; J gene: TRBJ2-5; D gene: TRBD2; clone size: NA; CDR3 DNA: TGCGCCAGCAGCGCTAGCGGGGGGGCCCTAGAGACCCAGTACTTC; CDR3 protein: CASSASGGALETQYF
V gene: TRBV6-1; J gene: TRBJ1-4; D gene: NA; clone size: NA; CDR3 DNA: TGTGCCAGTTATCCCGGGGGAGCTAATGAAAAACTGTTTTTT; CDR3 protein: CASYPGGANEKLFF
V gene: TRBV10-2; J gene: TRBJ2-7; D gene: NA; clone size: few; CDR3 DNA: TGCGCCAGCAGTGATTCCCCTAGCTACGAGCAGTACTTC; CDR3 protein: CASSDSPSYEQYF
V gene: TRBV5-4; J gene: TRBJ1-1; D gene: TRBD1; clone size: NA; CDR3 DNA: TGTGCCAGCAGCCTCCCCACCGGGACAGCCACTGAAGCTTTCTTT; CDR3 protein: CASSLPTGTATEAFF
V gene: TRBV9; J gene: TRBJ2-5; D gene: TRBD2; clone size: NA; CDR3 DNA: TGTGCCAGCAGCGTAGTGGCGGGAGCGGTAGAGACCCAGTACTTC; CDR3 protein: CASSVVAGAVETQYF
V gene: TRBV30; J gene: TRBJ2-7; D gene: NA; clone size: NA; CDR3 DNA: TGTGCCTGGAGACGGATACAGGGTTTTGGCGAGCAGTACTTC; CDR3 protein: CAWRRIQGFGEQYF
V gene: TRBV5-1; J gene: TRBJ2-1; D gene: TRBD2; clone size: NA; CDR3 DNA: TGCGCCAGCAGCTTACGGCTAGCGGGCTACAATGAGCAGTTCTTC; CDR3 protein: CASSLRLAGYNEQFF
V gene: TRBV19; J gene: TRBJ1-1; D gene: TRBD1; clone size: once; CDR3 DNA: TGTGCCAGTAGTATTTGGCAGGGGGCTGAAGCTTTCTTT; CDR3 protein: CASSIWQGAEAFF
V gene: TRBV5-1; J gene: TRBJ1-4; D gene: TRBD1; clone size: NA; CDR3 DNA: TGCGCCAGCAGCACAGTCGACAGGGCAAATGCAACTAATGAAAAACTGTTTTTT; CDR3 protein: CASSTVDRANATNEKLFF
V gene: TRBV6-1; J gene: TRBJ2-7; D gene: TRBD1; clone size: NA; CDR3 DNA: TGTGCCAGCAGTGCCGGGACAGGATACGAGCAGTACTTC; CDR3 protein: CASSAGTGYEQYF
V gene: TRBV5-6; J gene: TRBJ1-2; D gene: TRBD1; clone size: NA; CDR3 DNA: TGTGCCAGCAGCTTGGGTGTTGCAGGGGGCCTCTATGGCTACACCTTC; CDR3 protein: CASSLGVAGGLYGYTF
V gene: TRBV10-2; J gene: TRBJ1-6; D gene: NA; clone size: NA; CDR3 DNA: TGCGCCAGGGAAGGGGCTCACCACTCCTATAATTCACCCCTCCACTTT; CDR3 protein: CAREGAHHSYNSPLHF
V gene: TRBV2; J gene: TRBJ1-4; D gene: NA; clone size: few; CDR3 DNA: TGTGCCAGCAGTCTTTTGCCCCTCCCGGGACTTAATGAAAAACTGTTTTTT; CDR3 protein: CASSLLPLPGLNEKLFF
V gene: TRBV28; J gene: TRBJ2-5; D gene: NA; clone size: NA; CDR3 DNA: TGTGCCAGCAGTACGGGTTTGGAGACCCAGTACTTC; CDR3 protein: CASSTGLETQYF
V gene: TRBV6-1; J gene: TRBJ2-5; D gene: NA; clone size: NA; CDR3 DNA: TGTGCCAGCGAACAGGGCCCATACCAAGAGACCCAGTACTTC; CDR3 protein: CASEQGPYQETQYF
V gene: TRBV10-1; J gene: TRBJ1-5; D gene: NA; clone size: NA; CDR3 DNA: TGCGCCAGCAGTTCCAGGGGCAATCAGCCCCAGCATTTT; CDR3 protein: CASSSRGNQPQHF
V gene: TRBV2; J gene: TRBJ1-2; D gene: TRBD1; clone size: NA; CDR3 DNA: TGTGCCAGCAGGGGAACCGGACAGGGTCATGGCTACACCTTC; CDR3 protein: CASRGTGQGHGYTF
V gene: TRBV6-6; J gene: TRBJ1-3; D gene: TRBD1; clone size: NA; CDR3 DNA: TGTGCCAGCAGTGCTGACAGGGGAGAACGGAACACCATATATTTT; CDR3 protein: CASSADRGERNTIYF
V gene: TRBV19; J gene: TRBJ1-5; D gene: NA; clone size: once; CDR3 DNA: TGTGCCAGTAGTATTAATAGGGCGGGGAATCAGCCCCAGCATTTT; CDR3 protein: CASSINRAGNQPQHF
V gene: TRBV6-1; J gene: TRBJ2-1; D gene: TRBD1; clone size: NA; CDR3 DNA: TGTGCCAGCAGTAGGGGACAGGGCCACAATGAGCAGTTCTTC; CDR3 protein: CASSRGQGHNEQFF
V gene: TRBV11-1; J gene: TRBJ1-2; D gene: NA; clone size: NA; CDR3 DNA: TGTGCCAGCAGCCGCGACACGAACTATGGCTACACCTTC; CDR3 protein: CASSRDTNYGYTF
V gene: TRBV28; J gene: TRBJ1-5; D gene: NA; clone size: NA; CDR3 DNA: TGTGCCAGCAGTTTGAGGAATCAGCCCCAGCATTTT; CDR3 protein: CASSLRNQPQHF
V gene: TRBV7-8; J gene: TRBJ1-5; D gene: NA; clone size: NA; CDR3 DNA: TGTGCCAGCAGCTTGCCGTGGGCGGGGCAGCCCCAGCATTTT; CDR3 protein: CASSLPWAGQPQHF
V gene: TRBV27; J gene: TRBJ1-5; D gene: TRBD1; clone size: NA; CDR3 DNA: TGTGCCAGCAGTCACAGGGGGTTTATTGACAATCAGCCCCAGCATTTT; CDR3 protein: CASSHRGFIDNQPQHF
V gene: TRBV7-9; J gene: TRBJ2-7; D gene: TRBD2; clone size: NA; CDR3 DNA: TGTGCCAGCAGCCCCCGGGCTAGCGGGGTCCACGAGCAGTACTTC; CDR3 protein: CASSPRASGVHEQYF
V gene: TRBV5-1; J gene: TRBJ2-3; D gene: NA; clone size: NA; CDR3 DNA: TGCGCCAGCAGCTTGAGGGGCAGGGTAGATACGCAGTATTTT; CDR3 protein: CASSLRGRVDTQYF
V gene: TRBV7-6; J gene: TRBJ1-1; D gene: NA; clone size: NA; CDR3 DNA: TGTGCCAGCAGCGCGACAGGCTATGAAGCTTTCTTT; CDR3 protein: CASSATGYEAFF
V gene: TRBV25-1; J gene: TRBJ2-3; D gene: NA; clone size: NA; CDR3 DNA: TGTGCCAGCAGTGAATGGGGGGGACAAGATACGCAGTATTTT; CDR3 protein: CASSEWGGQDTQYF
V gene: TRBV7-9; J gene: TRBJ1-4; D gene: NA; clone size: NA; CDR3 DNA: TGTGCCAGCAGCTTAGATTCGGGCAGGGTAGGATCAACTAATGAAAAACTGTTTTTT; CDR3 protein: CASSLDSGRVGSTNEKLFF
V gene: TRBV2; J gene: TRBJ1-2; D gene: TRBD1; clone size: NA; CDR3 DNA: TGTGCCAGCAGTATAGACAGGGGGAGGGATGGCTACACCTTC; CDR3 protein: CASSIDRGRDGYTF
V gene: TRBV6-6; J gene: TRBJ2-3; D gene: TRBD2; clone size: NA; CDR3 DNA: TGTGCCAGCACCGTCGGACTAGCGGGGGGGTTGGCGCAGTATTTT; CDR3 protein: CASTVGLAGGLAQYF
V gene: TRBV10-2; J gene: TRBJ1-5; D gene: NA; clone size: NA; CDR3 DNA: TGCGCCAGCAGTGAGTCGGGGCTTAATCAGCCCCAGCATTTT; CDR3 protein: CASSESGLNQPQHF
V gene: TRBV19; J gene: TRBJ1-4; D gene: NA; clone size: NA; CDR3 DNA: TGTGCCAGTAGCGAAAGTTCGGGGGGTAATGAAAAACTGTTTTTT; CDR3 protein: CASSESSGGNEKLFF
V gene: TRBV5-1; J gene: TRBJ2-5; D gene: NA; clone size: NA; CDR3 DNA: TGCGCCAGCAGCTTGGCGGGGAACCAAGAGACCCAGTACTTC; CDR3 protein: CASSLAGNQETQYF
V gene: TRBV9; J gene: TRBJ1-3; D gene: TRBD1; clone size: NA; CDR3 DNA: TGTGCCAGCAGCGCAACGGGACAGGGGGCTTTGACCCACTTT; CDR3 protein: CASSATGQGALTHF
V gene: TRBV2; J gene: TRBJ1-2; D gene: TRBD1; clone size: NA; CDR3 DNA: TGTGCCAGCAGCACGACAGGGGATTATGGCTACACCTTC; CDR3 protein: CASSTTGDYGYTF
V gene: TRBV27; J gene: TRBJ2-7; D gene: NA; clone size: NA; CDR3 DNA: TGTGCCAGCAGTGATCAGGGGCGGGGGTACGAGCAGTACTTC; CDR3 protein: CASSDQGRGYEQYF
V gene: TRBV7-9; J gene: TRBJ1-6; D gene: NA; clone size: NA; CDR3 DNA: TGTGCCAGCAGCCACCGCGTGCGGGAGGATTCACCCCTCCACTTT; CDR3 protein: CASSHRVREDSPLHF
V gene: TRBV7-9; J gene: TRBJ2-5; D gene: TRBD1; clone size: NA; CDR3 DNA: TGTGCCAGCAGCTTTCGGAACTTTCAGGGGGCGCGGGAGACCCAGTACTTC; CDR3 protein: CASSFRNFQGARETQYF
V gene: TRBV18; J gene: TRBJ1-2; D gene: NA; clone size: NA; CDR3 DNA: TGTGCCAGCTCACCCCCTGGCAGGGAAGATGGCTACACCTTC; CDR3 protein: CASSPPGREDGYTF